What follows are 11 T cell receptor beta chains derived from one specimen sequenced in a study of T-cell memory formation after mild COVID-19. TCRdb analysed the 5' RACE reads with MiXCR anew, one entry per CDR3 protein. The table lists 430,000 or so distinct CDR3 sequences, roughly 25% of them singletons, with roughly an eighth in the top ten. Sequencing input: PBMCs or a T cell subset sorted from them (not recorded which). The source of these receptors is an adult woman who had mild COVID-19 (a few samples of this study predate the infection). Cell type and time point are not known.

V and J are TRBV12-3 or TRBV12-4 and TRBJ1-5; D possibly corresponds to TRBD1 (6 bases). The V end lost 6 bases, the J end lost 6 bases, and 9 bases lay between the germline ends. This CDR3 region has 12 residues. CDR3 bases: TGTGCCAGCAGCAACAGGGCTCAGCCCCAGCATTTT. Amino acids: CASSNRAQPQHF.

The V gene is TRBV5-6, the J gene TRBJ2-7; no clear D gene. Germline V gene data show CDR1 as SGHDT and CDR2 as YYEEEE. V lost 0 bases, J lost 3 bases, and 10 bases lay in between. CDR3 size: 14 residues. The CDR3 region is CASSLGGMDYEQYF. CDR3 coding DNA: TGTGCCAGCAGCTTGGGTGGCATGGACTACGAGCAGTACTTC.

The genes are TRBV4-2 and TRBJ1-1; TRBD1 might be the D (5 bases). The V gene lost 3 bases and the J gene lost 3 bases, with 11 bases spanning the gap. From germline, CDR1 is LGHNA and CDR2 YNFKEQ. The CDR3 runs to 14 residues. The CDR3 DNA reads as TGTGCCAGCAGCCAGGGTTGGGGGGACACTGAAGCTTTCTTT. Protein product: CASSQGWGDTEAFF.

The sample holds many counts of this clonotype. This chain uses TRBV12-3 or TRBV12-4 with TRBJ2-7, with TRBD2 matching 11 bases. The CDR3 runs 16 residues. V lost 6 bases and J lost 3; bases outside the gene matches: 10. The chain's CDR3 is CASSLNLAGGLYEQYF. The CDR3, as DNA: TGTGCCAGCAGCCTTAACCTAGCGGGGGGACTCTACGAGCAGTACTTC.

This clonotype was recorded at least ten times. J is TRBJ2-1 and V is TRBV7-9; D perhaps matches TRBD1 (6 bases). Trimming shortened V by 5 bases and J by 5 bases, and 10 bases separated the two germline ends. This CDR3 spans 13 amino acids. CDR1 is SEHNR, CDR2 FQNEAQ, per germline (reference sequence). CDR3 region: CASSPGQHNEQFF. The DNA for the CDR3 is TGTGCCAGCAGCCCTGGACAGCACAATGAGCAGTTCTTC.

The CDR3 coding sequence is TGTGCCAGCAGCAAAGCCCGGCGGCTAGCGGGACCAGATACGCAGTATTTT. It specifies CASSKARRLAGPDTQYF. J is TRBJ2-3 and V is TRBV7-8; 9 positions agree with TRBD2. V was pared by 5 bases and J by 4 bases, with 13 bases of the junction left unmatched. The CDR3 runs 17 residues. The germline CDR1 and CDR2 sequences are SGHVS and FQNEAQ.

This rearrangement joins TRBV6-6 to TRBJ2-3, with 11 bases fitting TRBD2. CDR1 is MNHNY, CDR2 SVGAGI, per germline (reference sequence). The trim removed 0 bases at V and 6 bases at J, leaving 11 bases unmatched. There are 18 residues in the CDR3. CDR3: CASSYSASGGPVWDTQYF. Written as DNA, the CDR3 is TGTGCCAGCAGTTACTCAGCTAGCGGGGGGCCCGTGTGGGATACGCAGTATTTT.

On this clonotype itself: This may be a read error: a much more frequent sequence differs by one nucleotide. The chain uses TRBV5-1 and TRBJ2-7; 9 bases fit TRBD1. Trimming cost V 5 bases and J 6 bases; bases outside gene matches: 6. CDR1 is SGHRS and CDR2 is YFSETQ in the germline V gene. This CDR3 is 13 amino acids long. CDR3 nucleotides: TGCGCCAGCAGACCGGGACAGGGAGGCGAGCAGTACTTC. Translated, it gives CASRPGQGGEQYF.

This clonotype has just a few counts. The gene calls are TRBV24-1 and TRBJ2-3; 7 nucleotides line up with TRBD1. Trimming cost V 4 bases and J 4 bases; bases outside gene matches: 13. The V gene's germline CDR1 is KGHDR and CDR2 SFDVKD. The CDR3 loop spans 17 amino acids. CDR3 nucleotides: TGTGCCACCAGTGACCCGTATCGAGGGGGCGGATCAGATACGCAGTATTTT. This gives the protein CATSDPYRGGGSDTQYF.

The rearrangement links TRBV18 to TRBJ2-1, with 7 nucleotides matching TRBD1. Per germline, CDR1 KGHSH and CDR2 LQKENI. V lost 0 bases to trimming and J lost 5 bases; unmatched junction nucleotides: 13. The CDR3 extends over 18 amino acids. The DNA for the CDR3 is TGTGCCAGCTCACCACCGCGCAGGGGGAAAGTAGAGGACAATGAGCAGTTCTTC. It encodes CASSPPRRGKVEDNEQFF.

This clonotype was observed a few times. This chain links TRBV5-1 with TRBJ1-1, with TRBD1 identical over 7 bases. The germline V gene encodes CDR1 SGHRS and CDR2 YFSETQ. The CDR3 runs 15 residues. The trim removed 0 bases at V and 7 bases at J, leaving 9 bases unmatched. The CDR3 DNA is TGCGCCAGCAGCTTGGCTCCCGCCAGGGGGGTTGAAGCTTTCTTT. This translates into CASSLAPARGVEAFF.